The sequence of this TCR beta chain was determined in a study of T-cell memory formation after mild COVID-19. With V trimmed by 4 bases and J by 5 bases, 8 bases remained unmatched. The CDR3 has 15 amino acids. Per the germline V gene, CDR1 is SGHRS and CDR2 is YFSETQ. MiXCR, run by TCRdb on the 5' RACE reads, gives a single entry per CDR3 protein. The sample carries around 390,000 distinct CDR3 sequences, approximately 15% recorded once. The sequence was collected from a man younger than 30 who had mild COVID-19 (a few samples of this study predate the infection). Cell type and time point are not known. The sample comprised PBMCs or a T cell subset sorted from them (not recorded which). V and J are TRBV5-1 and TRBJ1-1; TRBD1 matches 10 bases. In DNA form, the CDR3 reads TGCGCCAGCAGCGTAGGGGACAGGGGTTTTACTGAAGCTTTCTTT. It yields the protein CASSVGDRGFTEAFF.